This TCR beta chain was recovered during a study of blood T cell repertoires in COVID-19. Individuals drawn from approximately 22 US areas were about 18 to 95 years old. The V gene's germline CDR1 is SGDLS and CDR2 YYNGEE. The CDR3 runs to 12 residues. Trimming took off 0 bases at V and 14 bases at J, with 12 bases between the two ends. Authors' methods: From reference gene primer amplification, estimates of nucleated cell counts were derived. Produced via immunoSEQ multiplex PCR; TCRdb's table is partial and in-frame only. That table furnishes V, J and clone size, whereas the DNA furnished D and trimming. In the table there are 280,000 or so clones, around 85% of which are singletons.

The chain employs TRBV9 and TRBJ2-1, with no clear D. What was sequenced was PBMCs or T cells enriched from blood (not recorded which). The source of this sequence is a woman in her forties or fifties who had recovered from COVID-19. The CDR3 protein is CASSVGALSKFF. In nucleotides, the CDR3 is TGTGCCAGCAGCGTAGGGGCCCTAAGTAAGTTCTTC.